Presented here are 6 T cell receptor beta chains from one specimen sequenced in a study of CD8 T cells in Susac syndrome. It was with random hexamers that roughly 0.45 to 1 ug RNA was reverse transcribed. Each CDR3 protein gets one entry after TCRdb re-called the immunoSEQ multiplex PCR reads with MiXCR. The table shows 150,000 to 200,000 distinct CDR3 sequences, with around 95% occurring only once. Sequencing input: CD4+ T cells from PBMCs. These receptors were obtained from a human donor in good health.

This chain links TRBV29-1 with TRBJ1-1, with a tentative D call TRBD1 (5 bases). The germline CDR1 and CDR2 sequences are SQVTM and ANQGSEA. This CDR3 region has 14 residues. Trimming left V 6 bases short and J 6 bases short, with 20 bases between. CDR3 nucleotide sequence: TGCAGCGTACTTAGGGACTCGGCCGTCGCTGAAGCTTTCTTT. Encoded protein: CSVLRDSAVAEAFF.

The V and J genes are TRBV3-1 and TRBJ1-2; 7 bases fit TRBD1. Looked up from germline, CDR1 is LGHDT and CDR2 is YNNKEL (reference sequence). V was clipped by 5 bases and J by 3 bases; unmatched bases: 6. The CDR3 loop spans 14 amino acids. The CDR3 DNA reads as TGTGCCAGCAGCGGAGGGGGCGCCGACTATGGCTACACCTTC. As protein: CASSGGGADYGYTF. Combining the CDR3 with reference TRBV3-1 and TRBJ1-2 gives the whole variable domain DTAVSQTPKYLVTQMGNDKSIKCEQNLGHDTMYWYKQDSKKFLKIMFSYNNKELIINETVPNRFSPKSPDKAHLNLHINSLELGDSAVYFCASSGGGADYGYTFGSGTRLTVV.

CDR3 protein: CASSQAQMNTEAFF. The CDR3 DNA is TGTGCCAGCAGCCAAGCTCAGATGAACACTGAAGCTTTCTTT. This chain connects TRBV3-1 to TRBJ1-1; D is uncertain. The CDR3 has 14 amino acids. V was pared by 1 base and J by 0 bases, with 6 bases between. The germline V gene has CDR1 LGHDT and CDR2 YNNKEL (reference sequence).

This chain links TRBV14 with TRBJ2-7; TRBD1 might be the D (5 bases). Germline assignment: CDR1 SGHDN and CDR2 FVKESK. Trimming removed 6 bases at V and 1 base at J, with 16 bases between. This CDR3 has 15 amino acids. The CDR3 spells CASSPWQGPSYEQYF. In nucleotides, the CDR3 is TGTGCCAGCAGTCCCTGGCAGGGCCCATCCTACGAGCAGTACTTC.

The rearrangement uses TRBV30 and TRBJ1-1; 7 bases align to TRBD1. Germline CDR1 reads GTSNPN; CDR2 reads SVGIG (reference sequence). Losses at the gene ends were 7 bases for V and 1 base for J; bases not matched to a gene: 9. The CDR3 is made up of 14 amino acids. The CDR3 DNA reads as TGTGCCTTGCCGACCGGGACAGAGAACACTGAAGCTTTCTTT. As protein: CALPTGTENTEAFF.

The chain combines TRBV12-3 or TRBV12-4 with TRBJ1-4; 8 positions agree with TRBD1. CDR3 length: 14 amino acids. With V trimmed by 6 bases and J by 4 bases, 4 bases remained unmatched. The CDR3 loop is CASSWTGSNEKLFF. The CDR3 DNA is TGTGCCAGCAGCTGGACAGGGAGTAATGAAAAACTGTTTTTT.